The clone carrying this TCR beta chain was counted only a few times. Its antigen is unknown. PCR or immunohistochemistry showed mismatch repair deficiency in every enrolled patient. A few pembrolizumab responders had their TCRs sequenced. The sample comes from a study of PD-1 blockade in mismatch repair-deficient tumors. Looking at the study overall: Patients had approximately 13 mismatch repair-deficient cancer types and were previously treated and progressing.

Data came from immunoSEQ multiplex PCR; TCRdb stores just in-frame clones and leaves some out. The profile shows 100,000 or so clones, over 75% of them singletons. Overall study results and limits: After pembrolizumab, tumor-resident clones rose rapidly, then generally contracted before radiologic responses.

V dropped 0 bases and J dropped 4 bases, with 8 bases sitting between them. The CDR3 is 14 residues long. Looked up from germline, CDR1 is SGDLS and CDR2 is YYNGEE. The sample was peripheral blood, taken around 8 months after starting pembrolizumab. The chain links TRBV9 to TRBJ1-3; weak D call: TRBD1 (5 bases). This receptor was identified in an adult with mismatch repair-deficient cancer. The CDR3 spells CASSVAGDGNTIYF. The CDR3 bases are TGTGCCAGCAGCGTAGCTGGGGACGGAAACACCATATATTTT. Based on the CDR3 plus reference TRBV9 and TRBJ1-3, the full variable domain is DSGVTQTPKHLITATGQRVTLRCSPRSGDLSVYWYQQSLDQGLQFLIQYYNGEERAKGNILERFSAQQFPDLHSELNLSSLELGDSALYFCASSVAGDGNTIYFGEGSWLTVV.